This entry lists 24 T cell receptor beta chains sequenced from one sample in a study of blood T cell repertoires in COVID-19. Clones were sequenced by immunoSEQ multiplex PCR, and TCRdb holds only the in-frame ones, with some missing. The sample consists of over 250,000 clones, roughly 85% of them appearing once. The sample comprised peripheral blood. Receptors originate from a man aged 50-60 years with active or convalescent COVID-19.

This clone was picked up one time. V and J are TRBV7-6 and TRBJ1-5, with 12 bases lining up with TRBD1. Germline lookup yields CDR1 SGHVS and CDR2 FNYEAQ. The V and J ends lost 5 bases and 6 bases, in that order; junction bases with no gene match: 5. The CDR3 is made up of 15 amino acids. This CDR3 reads CASSPGTGGGQPQHF. DNA of the CDR3: TGTGCCAGCAGCCCCGGGACAGGGGGCGGTCAGCCCCAGCATTTT.

The CDR3 DNA reads TGTGCCATCAGTGATAAGGGACAGGGGGCTGACTCGCCTAATCAGCCCCAGCATTTT. Translating gives CAISDKGQGADSPNQPQHF. The J gene is TRBJ1-5, the V gene TRBV10-3, with 12 bases lining up with TRBD1. The V and J ends lost 3 bases and 4 bases, in that order; junction bases with no gene match: 13. The germline CDR1 and CDR2 sequences are ENHRY and SYGVKD. The CDR3 is 19 residues long.

This rearrangement joins TRBV29-1 to TRBJ2-2; tentatively, D is TRBD2 (5 bases). V was cut by 1 base and J by 4 bases, with 10 bases left in between. The CDR3 contains 14 residues. Germline V lookup: CDR1 SQVTM, CDR2 ANQGSEA. The CDR3 DNA reads as TGCAGCGTTGAAGGAGGGATTGGCACCGGGGAGCTGTTTTTT. Its protein product is CSVEGGIGTGELFF.

The chain has TRBV28 and TRBJ2-1; the D gene is possibly TRBD2 (5 bases). The CDR3 has 16 residues. The ends were cut back, 5 bases at V and 7 bases at J, with 21 bases in the middle. Looked up from germline, CDR1 is MDHEN and CDR2 is SYDVKM. The CDR3, as DNA: TGTGCCAGCAGTCACCACACGCCGCCCAGAGGGAATGAGCAGTTCTTC. It is translated as CASSHHTPPRGNEQFF.

This chain links TRBV19 with TRBJ1-4; 7 bases line up with TRBD1. The V segment lost 5 bases and the J segment 8 bases; nucleotides outside the gene matches: 14. The CDR3 has 16 residues. From germline, CDR1 is LNHDA and CDR2 SQIVND (reference sequence). CDR3 protein: CASSARSQGFGEKLFF. In DNA form, the CDR3 reads TGTGCCAGTAGTGCTCGATCACAGGGGTTTGGGGAAAAACTGTTTTTT.

A remark on this clone: The junction departs from the called germline gene at one end, perhaps through a read error. The chain employs TRBV4-1 and TRBJ1-5, with TRBD1 matching over 7 bases. Germline V gives CDR1 MGHRA, CDR2 YSYEKL. The CDR3 consists of 12 residues. In DNA, the CDR3 is TGCGCCAGCAGCCAACCGGGACAGCCTCAGCATTTT. Protein product: CASSQPGQPQHF.

This clone was recorded only once. The chain couples TRBV6-1 to TRBJ2-7; no definite D call. Germline V gene sequence: CDR1 MNHNS, CDR2 SASEGT. The CDR3 loop spans 14 amino acids. Trimming shortened V by 1 base and J by 6 bases, and 13 bases separated the two germline ends. CDR3 in amino acids: CASSEGWAAGEQYF. The CDR3 DNA is TGTGCCAGCAGTGAAGGGTGGGCCGCTGGCGAGCAGTACTTC.

This clone was detected once. The junction departs from germline at one end; a sequencing error may be responsible. This chain uses TRBV5-6 with TRBJ2-1; TRBD2 matches at 7 bases. The CDR3 runs 16 residues. Per germline, CDR1 SGHDT and CDR2 YYEEEE. CDR3 in amino acids: CASTPGRDPLYSEQFF. DNA for the CDR3: TGTGCCAGCACCCCGGGGAGGGACCCCCTTTACAGTGAGCAGTTCTTC. The whole variable domain, remainder taken from reference TRBV5-6 and TRBJ2-1, is DAGVTQSPTHLIKTRGQQVTLRCSPKSGHDTVSWYQQALGQGPQFIFQYYEEEERQRGNFPDRFSGHQFPNYSSELNVNALLLGDSALYLCASTPGRDPLYSEQFFGPGTRLTVL.

This clone was recorded once. The rearrangement joins TRBV15 to TRBJ2-2, with 9 positions matching TRBD2. The CDR3 sequence is 16 residues long. The germline CDR1 and CDR2 sequences are LNHNV and YYDKDF (reference sequence). Trimming cost V 1 base and J 1 base; bases outside gene matches: 1. CDR3 sequence (DNA): TGTGCCACCAGCAGAGGACTAGCGGAGAACACCGGGGAGCTGTTTTTT. Protein sequence: CATSRGLAENTGELFF.

This clone was seen only once. The sample contains more than one DNA sequence encoding this CDR3. Here the CDR3 reads CASSVTGGNQPQHF. DNA for the CDR3: TGTGCCAGCAGCGTAACAGGGGGGAATCAGCCCCAGCATTTT. This chain joins TRBV9 and TRBJ1-5; 8 bases line up with TRBD1. The CDR3 covers 14 residues. V shed 1 base and J 4 bases; nucleotides not matched to a gene: 1. In germline, CDR1 is SGDLS, CDR2 YYNGEE.

This clone has more than one count but fewer than ten. The J gene is TRBJ1-1, the V gene TRBV19; 7 bases align to TRBD1. The V gene end was trimmed by 9 bases and the J gene end by 8 bases; junction bases not matched to a gene: 6. This CDR3 is 11 amino acids long. Germline CDR1 and CDR2: LNHDA and SQIVND (reference sequence). The CDR3 sequence: CASQGGREAFF. For the CDR3, the DNA is TGTGCCAGCCAGGGGGGCAGGGAAGCTTTCTTT.

As regards this clone: Other DNA variants within this sample encode the same CDR3. V is TRBV12-3 or TRBV12-4 and J is TRBJ2-1; the match to TRBD1 covers 8 bases. With 3 bases clipped from V and 8 bases from J, the junction kept 0 bases outside the gene matches. This CDR3 contains 12 residues. CDR3 sequence: CASSLTGDEQFF. The CDR3 nucleotides read TGTGCCAGCAGTTTGACAGGGGATGAGCAGTTCTTC.

This chain uses TRBV28 with TRBJ1-1, with 8 bases that match TRBD1. The CDR3 has 15 residues. V was clipped by 6 bases and J by 1 base; unmatched bases: 7. Germline values: CDR1 MDHEN, CDR2 SYDVKM. DNA for the CDR3: TGTGCCAGCAGCGATTCCGGGACAGGGAACACTGAAGCTTTCTTT. This gives the protein CASSDSGTGNTEAFF.

The chain has TRBV3-1 (or the pseudogene TRBV3-2) and TRBJ2-7, with D perhaps matching TRBD1 (7 bases). From germline, CDR1 is LGHDT and CDR2 YNNKEL (reference sequence). V shed 3 bases and J shed 1 base, with 16 bases lying between them. CDR3 length: 16 residues. The CDR3 nucleotides read TGTGCCAGCAGCCACCCCGGGCAGGGGGGATCCTACGAGCAGTACTTC. It yields the protein CASSHPGQGGSYEQYF.

The chain employs TRBV12-3 or TRBV12-4 and TRBJ2-3, with TRBD2 matching 7 bases. CDR3 length: 13 amino acids. J gave up 4 bases and V 6 bases, and 4 bases lay outside the gene matches. In nucleotides, the CDR3 is TGTGCCAGCAGACCCACTAGCGCAGATACGCAGTATTTT. This codes for CASRPTSADTQYF.

The chain is built from TRBV9 and TRBJ2-1, with D possibly matching TRBD1 (6 bases). Per germline, CDR1 SGDLS and CDR2 YYNGEE. The CDR3 consists of 18 residues. Trimming removed 0 bases from V and 5 bases from J, with 21 bases in between. CDR3 nucleotide sequence: TGTGCCAGCAGCGTAGCAGGCAGGGGTTGGGATCATAACAATGAGCAGTTCTTC. Residues: CASSVAGRGWDHNNEQFF. Together with reference TRBV9 and TRBJ2-1, the CDR3 gives the full variable domain: DSGVTQTPKHLITATGQRVTLRCSPRSGDLSVYWYQQSLDQGLQFLIQYYNGEERAKGNILERFSAQQFPDLHSELNLSSLELGDSALYFCASSVAGRGWDHNNEQFFGPGTRLTVL.

The V and J genes are TRBV3-1 (or the pseudogene TRBV3-2) and TRBJ2-5; 10 nucleotides match TRBD2. Germline lookup yields CDR1 LGHDT and CDR2 YNNKEL (reference sequence). Germline trimming cut 6 bases from V and 3 bases from J; bases unmatched to any gene: 1. This CDR3 is 13 amino acids long. The CDR3 loop reads CASRLAGEETQYF. Written as DNA, the CDR3 is TGTGCCAGCAGGCTAGCGGGAGAAGAGACCCAGTACTTC.

V gene TRBV2 combines with J gene TRBJ1-1; 7 bases line up with TRBD1. The CDR3 extends over 15 amino acids. After removal of 5 bases from V and 4 bases from J, the junction contained 10 bases not matched to a gene. Germline V gives CDR1 SNHLY, CDR2 FYNNEI. CDR3 residues: CASSPQGSEVTEAFF. The CDR3 DNA reads as TGTGCCAGCAGTCCACAGGGGAGTGAGGTCACTGAAGCTTTCTTT.

This chain uses TRBV6-6 with TRBJ2-7; D gene ambiguous. V dropped 6 bases and J dropped 3 bases, with 12 bases sitting between them. CDR1 is MNHNY and CDR2 is SVGAGI in the germline V gene (reference sequence). The CDR3 runs to 13 residues. In DNA, the CDR3 is TGTGCCAGCAGCCGACGTACGGGCTACGAGCAGTACTTC. This codes for CASSRRTGYEQYF.

The rearrangement uses TRBV29-1 and TRBJ1-2, with a tentative D call TRBD1 (5 bases). V gave up 3 bases and J gave up 3 bases, with 11 bases separating them. CDR3 length equals 13 residues. The germline V gene has CDR1 SQVTM and CDR2 ANQGSEA. CDR3 sequence: CSVDRRGYYGYTF. The CDR3 DNA follows: TGCAGCGTTGACAGGCGGGGGTACTATGGCTACACCTTC. Complete variable domain (other parts from reference TRBV29-1 and TRBJ1-2): SAVISQKPSRDICQRGTSLTIQCQVDSQVTMMFWYRQQPGQSLTLIATANQGSEATYESGFVIDKFPISRPNLTFSTLTVSNMSPEDSSIYLCSVDRRGYYGYTFGSGTRLTVV.

The J gene is TRBJ1-2, the V gene TRBV14; possible D gene TRBD1, 5 bases. The CDR3 is 13 residues long. V was trimmed by 4 bases and J by 5 bases, leaving 11 bases between them. The germline CDR1 and CDR2 sequences are SGHDN and FVKESK. The CDR3 bases are TGTGCCAGCAGCCCCGAGACAGCTTATGGCTACACCTTC. It codes for CASSPETAYGYTF.

The chain combines TRBV18 with TRBJ2-5; 7 bases line up with TRBD2. Germline assignment: CDR1 KGHSH and CDR2 LQKENI. V gave up 5 bases and J gave up 1 base; unmatched junction bases: 19. CDR3 length equals 19 residues. As DNA, the CDR3 is TGTGCCAGCTCATCCTCTCCAAACCTACTAGCGAGGTCCCAAGAGACCCAGTACTTC. As protein: CASSSSPNLLARSQETQYF.

The rearrangement uses TRBV29-1 and TRBJ2-1, with 10 positions matching TRBD1. The V gene end was trimmed by 6 bases and the J gene end by 9 bases; junction bases not matched to a gene: 11. This CDR3 comprises 14 residues. Germline CDR1 and CDR2: SQVTM and ANQGSEA. CDR3 in DNA: TGCAGCGTGGGGACAGGGGACTTTACGGGTGAGCAGTTCTTC. This gives the protein CSVGTGDFTGEQFF.

The V and J genes are TRBV19 and TRBJ2-4, with TRBD2 matching over 12 bases. The germline CDR1 and CDR2 sequences are LNHDA and SQIVND (reference sequence). V lost 3 bases to trimming and J lost 10 bases; unmatched junction nucleotides: 16. The CDR3 totals 18 residues. CDR3 coding DNA: TGTGCCAGTAGTATTCCCCCTCGACGACTAGCGGGGGACCCTATTCAGTACTTC. Residues: CASSIPPRRLAGDPIQYF.